The source of this T cell receptor (beta chain) is a study of T cells in Graves' hyperthyroidism and ophthalmopathy. Study overall: Any treatment followed the collection of peripheral blood at initial diagnosis.

The blood specimen was taken at initial hyperthyroidism diagnosis, before any ophthalmopathy symptoms. The investigators amplified TCR beta CDR3 regions from RNA transcripts. The HTBI primer set was used in a first-round RT-PCR of the TCR CDR3. TCRdb analysed the multiplex PCR reads with MiXCR anew, one entry per CDR3 protein. The top ten hold roughly 5.7% of the sample, which has roughly 500,000 distinct CDR3 sequences, approximately 14% seen once. This clonotype was seen repeatedly, ten times or more. The CDR3 loop spans 14 amino acids. Germline values: CDR1 KGHDR, CDR2 SFDVKD. V shed 4 bases and J shed 6 bases, with 12 bases lying between them.

V usage is TRBV24-1 and J usage is TRBJ2-1, with unresolved D. The sequenced sample consisted of blood. This receptor was obtained from a woman aged 30 to 39 with Graves' hyperthyroidism that later progressed to Graves' ophthalmopathy. The CDR3 nucleotides read TGTGCCACCAGTGAGGCGATTGTAGGCAATGAGCAGTTCTTC. Translated, it gives CATSEAIVGNEQFF.